A single sample gave rise to the 29 T cell receptor beta chains below, sequenced in a study of Graves' ophthalmopathy and Graves' hyperthyroidism. The study amplified TCR beta CDR3 regions using RNA transcripts. First-round RT-PCR with HTBI primers preceded a second-round multiplex PCR. TCRdb used MiXCR to reprocess the multiplex PCR reads, holding one entry per CDR3 protein. Among hundreds of thousands of distinct CDR3 sequences listed, 20% to 25% were seen once. What was sequenced was peripheral blood. The receptors were sampled from a woman aged 18-29 years with stable Graves' hyperthyroidism. Some clones in this sample may be carry-over from other donors' samples.

V is TRBV29-1 and J is TRBJ2-7; D ambiguous. The CDR3 extends over 10 amino acids. Trimming stripped 3 bases from V and 5 bases from J, with 5 bases between. CDR1 and CDR2 (germline): SQVTM, ANQGSEA. The CDR3 nucleotides read TGCAGCGTTGAGGTGCACGAGCAGTACTTC. The encoded protein is CSVEVHEQYF.

This clonotype was detected a few times. The chain has TRBV20-1 and TRBJ2-2; TRBD1 aligns across 11 bases. V shed 6 bases and J 8 bases; nucleotides not matched to a gene: 17. The germline gives CDR1 DFQATT, CDR2 SNEGSKA (reference sequence). The CDR3 consists of 17 residues. Written as DNA, the CDR3 is TGCAGTGCCCCGAATTCGGACAGGGGGCGCATCGGTGGGGAGCTGTTTTTT. It yields the protein CSAPNSDRGRIGGELFF.

This clonotype has just one count. A junction boundary mismatches the germline segment, possibly from a read error. J is TRBJ1-2 and V is TRBV7-2; TRBD1 agrees at 10 bases. The CDR3 has 15 residues. From germline, CDR1 is SGHTA and CDR2 FQGNSA. CDR3 sequence: CARSYDRGPNYGYTF. The CDR3 nucleotides read TGTGCCAGGAGCTATGACAGGGGGCCTAACTATGGCTACACCTTC.

The V and J genes are TRBV6-5 and TRBJ2-7; maybe TRBD1 (6 bases). CDR1 is MNHEY, CDR2 SVGAGI, per germline. V was shortened by 4 bases and J by 4 bases, with 14 bases between the two germline ends. This CDR3 has 14 residues. CDR3 residues: CASSSTGNIYEQYF. DNA for the CDR3: TGTGCCAGCAGTTCTACAGGGAATATTTACGAGCAGTACTTC.

There are many counts of this clonotype. The chain links TRBV4-1 to TRBJ2-7; D call uncertain. Trimming stripped 0 bases from V and 6 bases from J, with 15 bases between. Germline lookup yields CDR1 MGHRA and CDR2 YSYEKL. The CDR3 runs 15 residues. The CDR3 protein is CASSQDLWPGSEQYF. CDR3 DNA sequence: TGCGCCAGCAGCCAAGATCTCTGGCCCGGCAGCGAGCAGTACTTC.

This clonotype was observed a single time. This chain links TRBV28 with TRBJ2-7, with 8 bases fitting TRBD1. This CDR3 is built from 14 residues. V lost 6 bases and J lost 4; bases outside the gene matches: 8. Germline-derived CDR1 and CDR2 are MDHEN and SYDVKM. DNA of the CDR3: TGTGCCAGCAGGACCTCGGACAGGGCGTACGAGCAGTACTTC. Translation gives CASRTSDRAYEQYF.

This clonotype has at least ten counts. The chain has TRBV27 and TRBJ2-7; D call uncertain. The germline gives CDR1 MNHEY, CDR2 SMNVEV (reference sequence). The CDR3 has 15 residues. With 6 bases removed from V and 1 base from J, the gap between germline ends came to 16 bases. The CDR3 reads CASSRKVLGSYEQYF. The CDR3 DNA is TGTGCCAGCAGCCGAAAGGTCTTAGGGTCCTACGAGCAGTACTTC.

This clonotype was seen repeatedly, ten times or more. The rearrangement uses TRBV9 and TRBJ2-2; D call uncertain. In germline, CDR1 is SGDLS, CDR2 YYNGEE. The V end was cut by 1 base, the J end by 4 bases, with 5 bases between. The CDR3 loop spans 13 amino acids. The CDR3 coding sequence is TGTGCCAGCAGCGTAAGACTCACCGGGGAGCTGTTTTTT. It yields the protein CASSVRLTGELFF.

This clonotype was found many times. V usage is TRBV20-1 and J usage is TRBJ2-7, with a weak D call TRBD2 (5 bases). With 2 bases removed from V and 2 bases from J, the gap between germline ends came to 19 bases. CDR3 length equals 16 residues. CDR1 is DFQATT and CDR2 is SNEGSKA in the germline V gene (reference sequence). The CDR3 coding sequence is TGCAGTGCTAGAAGGGTAGGACTTGCCGCGACCTACGAGCAGTACTTC. It yields the protein CSARRVGLAATYEQYF.

V is TRBV13 and J is TRBJ2-7, with TRBD2 matching over 7 bases. V trimming: 3 bases; J trimming: 4 bases; junction bases outside the gene matches: 3. The CDR3 is 13 residues long. CDR1 is PRHDT, CDR2 FYEKMQ, per germline (reference sequence). CDR3 bases: TGTGCCAGCAGCTTTTGGGGGGGATACGAGCAGTACTTC. Residues: CASSFWGGYEQYF.

This chain connects TRBV20-1 to TRBJ2-7, with a weak D call TRBD2 (6 bases). CDR1 is DFQATT and CDR2 is SNEGSKA in the germline V gene (reference sequence). The CDR3 loop spans 14 amino acids. V lost 6 bases and J 0 bases, leaving 15 bases between the germline ends. CDR3 loop: CSAPSGGSSYEQYF. The CDR3 DNA reads TGCAGTGCGCCCTCCGGGGGAAGCTCCTACGAGCAGTACTTC.

The sample holds a few counts of this clonotype. This rearrangement joins TRBV20-1 to TRBJ2-7; TRBD2 aligns across 10 bases. Looked up from germline, CDR1 is DFQATT and CDR2 is SNEGSKA (reference sequence). The CDR3 is made up of 17 amino acids. V dropped 3 bases and J dropped 1; count of bases not matched to a gene: 12. The CDR3 bases are TGCAGTGCTAGTAGCGCTCGGGCTAGCGGGAGTTCCTACGAGCAGTACTTC. It translates to CSASSARASGSSYEQYF.

This clonotype was seen at least ten times. V gene TRBV30 combines with J gene TRBJ1-6; D is unresolved. This CDR3 is 18 amino acids long. Deletions cut 2 bases from V and 6 bases from J, with 23 bases between. Per the germline V gene, CDR1 is GTSNPN and CDR2 is SVGIG (reference sequence). DNA of the CDR3: TGTGCCTGGAGTACGGTTCTTGTTGCAGGTTCATCTAATTCACCCCTCCACTTT. This gives the protein CAWSTVLVAGSSNSPLHF.

Many counts were recorded for this clonotype. The rearrangement joins TRBV20-1 to TRBJ2-5; TRBD1 aligns across 7 bases. From germline, CDR1 is DFQATT and CDR2 SNEGSKA (reference sequence). Trimming at V came to 8 bases and at J to 3 bases, leaving 3 bases not matched to a gene. The CDR3 consists of 11 residues. The CDR3 loop reads CSCDREETQYF. CDR3 DNA: TGCAGTTGCGACAGGGAAGAGACCCAGTACTTC.

This clonotype was found a few times. The chain links TRBV5-1 to TRBJ2-5; D ambiguous. The V gene lost 4 bases and the J gene lost 3 bases, with 13 bases spanning the gap. Per germline, CDR1 SGHRS and CDR2 YFSETQ. The CDR3 covers 14 residues. The CDR3 bases are TGCGCCAGCAGCCCCTCCAGCACCAAAGAGACCCAGTACTTC. It specifies CASSPSSTKETQYF.

V and J are TRBV10-3 and TRBJ1-1, with D tentatively TRBD1 (6 bases). V shed 7 bases and J shed 2 bases, with 11 bases lying between them. The CDR3 spans 13 residues. The V gene's germline CDR1 is ENHRY and CDR2 SYGVKD. DNA for the CDR3: TGTGCCATCAATAGACAGGTAAACACTGAAGCTTTCTTT. Translation gives CAINRQVNTEAFF.

The gene calls are TRBV18 and TRBJ1-2; no clear D. The CDR3 runs to 15 residues. Germline V gives CDR1 KGHSH, CDR2 LQKENI. Trimming removed 2 bases from V and 2 bases from J, with 12 bases in between. The CDR3 is CASSPFGQLNYGYTF. Here the CDR3 DNA reads TGTGCCAGCTCACCATTTGGGCAGCTCAACTATGGCTACACCTTC.

This clonotype was detected ten times or more. Here the CDR3 DNA reads TGCAGCGTTGTTCCGGGACAGGGATCCTACGAGCAGTACTTC. As protein: CSVVPGQGSYEQYF. The chain combines TRBV29-1 with TRBJ2-7; the match to TRBD1 covers 9 bases. Germline CDR1 reads SQVTM; CDR2 reads ANQGSEA. With V trimmed by 4 bases and J by 1 base, 5 bases remained unmatched. The length of the CDR3 is 14 residues.

This clonotype has a count of ten or more. V is TRBV5-1 and J is TRBJ1-1; the D is unclear. Germline V lookup: CDR1 SGHRS, CDR2 YFSETQ. The CDR3 covers 13 residues. V was trimmed by 5 bases and J by 0 bases, leaving 8 bases between them. DNA for the CDR3: TGCGCCAGCAGGGTTGACGTGAACACTGAAGCTTTCTTT. Encoded protein: CASRVDVNTEAFF.

This clonotype was counted a few times. CDR3 loop: CASSPKVGTAYGYTF. CDR3 nucleotides: TGTGCCAGCAGCCCGAAGGTCGGGACAGCCTATGGCTACACCTTC. V and J are TRBV5-8 and TRBJ1-2, with 7 bases aligning to TRBD1. CDR3 length: 15 residues. V shed 4 bases, J shed 4 bases, and the junction held 10 bases outside the gene matches. Germline values: CDR1 SGHTS, CDR2 YDEGEE.

This clonotype was observed many times. The chain is built from TRBV6-4 and TRBJ1-2, with D unclear. CDR3 length: 15 amino acids. From germline, CDR1 is MRHNA and CDR2 SNTAGT. V was pared by 0 bases and J by 7 bases, with 15 bases between. CDR3 protein: CASSDSLGGSGGYTF. CDR3 nucleotide sequence: TGTGCCAGCAGTGACTCTCTCGGAGGGAGCGGTGGCTACACCTTC.

This clonotype turned up a few times. This rearrangement joins TRBV14 to TRBJ1-1; D ambiguous. This CDR3 is built from 15 residues. Germline CDR1 is SGHDN and CDR2 is FVKESK. Trimming pared 4 bases from V and 0 bases from J, leaving 12 bases between. The CDR3 protein is CASSPFATMNTEAFF. The DNA for the CDR3 is TGTGCCAGCAGCCCCTTTGCGACGATGAACACTGAAGCTTTCTTT.

This clonotype was found a few times. The chain couples TRBV28 to TRBJ2-4, with TRBD1 as a possible D gene (5 bases). V lost 7 bases, J lost 2 bases, and 18 bases lay in between. CDR3 length: 16 amino acids. CDR1 and CDR2 (germline): MDHEN, SYDVKM. The CDR3 coding sequence is TGTGCCAGCACGTCTCAGGGTCCTGCGACCAAAAACATTCAGTACTTC. Translated, it gives CASTSQGPATKNIQYF.

The chain combines TRBV2 with TRBJ2-7; possibly TRBD1 for D (6 bases). Trimming left V 8 bases short and J 3 bases short, with 11 bases between. Germline lookup yields CDR1 SNHLY and CDR2 FYNNEI. This CDR3 is 12 amino acids long. This chain's CDR3 is CASGQKFYEQYF. The CDR3 DNA sequence: TGTGCCAGCGGACAGAAGTTCTACGAGCAGTACTTC.

In regard to this clonotype: Possible read error: a much larger clone is one base away. The chain uses TRBV29-1 and TRBJ1-5; D perhaps matches TRBD1 (6 bases). The CDR3 has 14 amino acids. The ends were cut back, 5 bases at V and 1 base at J, with 12 bases in the middle. Germline V gene sequence: CDR1 SQVTM, CDR2 ANQGSEA. The CDR3 region is CSVLSGASNQPQHF. CDR3 in DNA: TGCAGCGTTCTATCAGGGGCGAGCAATCAGCCCCAGCATTTT.

The chain combines TRBV6-5 with TRBJ1-1; 8 positions agree with TRBD1. The CDR3 has 14 residues. The trim removed 4 bases at V and 6 bases at J, leaving 7 bases unmatched. CDR1 MNHEY and CDR2 SVGAGI come from the germline V gene. CDR3 sequence: CASSFRDRLAEAFF. The CDR3 DNA is TGTGCCAGCAGTTTCCGGGACAGGTTAGCTGAAGCTTTCTTT.

The table lists this clonotype with many counts. The chain recombines TRBV4-1 with TRBJ2-7; D may be TRBD2 (5 bases). There are 17 residues in the CDR3. V lost 1 base, J lost 2 bases, and 18 bases lay in between. In germline, CDR1 is MGHRA, CDR2 YSYEKL. Written as DNA, the CDR3 is TGCGCCAGCAGCCAAGCCCATTACTGGACGGGGACCTACGAGCAGTACTTC. As protein: CASSQAHYWTGTYEQYF.

Many counts were recorded for this clonotype. V is TRBV12-5 and J is TRBJ2-5; 9 bases fit TRBD1. This CDR3 has 16 amino acids. The ends lost 1 base at V and 0 bases at J; junction bases unmatched: 3. Germline assignment: CDR1 LGHNT and CDR2 FRNRAP. The CDR3 is CASGLGTGGYQETQYF. The DNA of the CDR3 is TGTGCTAGTGGTTTGGGAACAGGGGGCTACCAAGAGACCCAGTACTTC. Full variable domain (missing parts from reference TRBV12-5 and TRBJ2-5): DARVTQTPRHKVTEMGQEVTMRCQPILGHNTVFWYRQTMMQGLELLAYFRNRAPLDDSGMPKDRFSAEMPDATLATLKIQPSEPRDSAVYFCASGLGTGGYQETQYFGPGTRLLVL.

The V gene is TRBV7-2, the J gene TRBJ1-2; 10 positions match TRBD1. Germline values: CDR1 SGHTA, CDR2 FQGNSA. V was clipped by 2 bases and J by 4 bases; unmatched bases: 4. This CDR3 spans 15 amino acids. The CDR3 spells CASSLMGQGSYGYTF. CDR3 DNA sequence: TGTGCCAGCAGCTTAATGGGACAGGGGTCCTATGGCTACACCTTC. Drawing the rest from reference TRBV7-2 and TRBJ1-2, the complete variable domain is GAGVSQSPSNKVTEKGKDVELRCDPISGHTALYWYRQSLGQGLEFLIYFQGNSAPDKSGLPSDRFSAERTGGSVSTLTIQRTQQEDSAVYLCASSLMGQGSYGYTFGSGTRLTVV.